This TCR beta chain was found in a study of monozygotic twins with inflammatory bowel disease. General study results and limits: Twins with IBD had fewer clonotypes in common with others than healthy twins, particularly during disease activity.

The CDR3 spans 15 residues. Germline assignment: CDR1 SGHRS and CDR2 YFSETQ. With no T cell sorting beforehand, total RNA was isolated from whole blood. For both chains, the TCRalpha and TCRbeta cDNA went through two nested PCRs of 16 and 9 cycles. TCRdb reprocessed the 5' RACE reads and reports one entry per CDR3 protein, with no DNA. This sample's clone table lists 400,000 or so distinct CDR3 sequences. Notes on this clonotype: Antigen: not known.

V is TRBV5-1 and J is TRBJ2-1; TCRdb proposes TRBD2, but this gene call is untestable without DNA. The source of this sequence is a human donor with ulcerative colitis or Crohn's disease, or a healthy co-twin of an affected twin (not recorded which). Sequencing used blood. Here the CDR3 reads CASSLQTSGVNEQFF.